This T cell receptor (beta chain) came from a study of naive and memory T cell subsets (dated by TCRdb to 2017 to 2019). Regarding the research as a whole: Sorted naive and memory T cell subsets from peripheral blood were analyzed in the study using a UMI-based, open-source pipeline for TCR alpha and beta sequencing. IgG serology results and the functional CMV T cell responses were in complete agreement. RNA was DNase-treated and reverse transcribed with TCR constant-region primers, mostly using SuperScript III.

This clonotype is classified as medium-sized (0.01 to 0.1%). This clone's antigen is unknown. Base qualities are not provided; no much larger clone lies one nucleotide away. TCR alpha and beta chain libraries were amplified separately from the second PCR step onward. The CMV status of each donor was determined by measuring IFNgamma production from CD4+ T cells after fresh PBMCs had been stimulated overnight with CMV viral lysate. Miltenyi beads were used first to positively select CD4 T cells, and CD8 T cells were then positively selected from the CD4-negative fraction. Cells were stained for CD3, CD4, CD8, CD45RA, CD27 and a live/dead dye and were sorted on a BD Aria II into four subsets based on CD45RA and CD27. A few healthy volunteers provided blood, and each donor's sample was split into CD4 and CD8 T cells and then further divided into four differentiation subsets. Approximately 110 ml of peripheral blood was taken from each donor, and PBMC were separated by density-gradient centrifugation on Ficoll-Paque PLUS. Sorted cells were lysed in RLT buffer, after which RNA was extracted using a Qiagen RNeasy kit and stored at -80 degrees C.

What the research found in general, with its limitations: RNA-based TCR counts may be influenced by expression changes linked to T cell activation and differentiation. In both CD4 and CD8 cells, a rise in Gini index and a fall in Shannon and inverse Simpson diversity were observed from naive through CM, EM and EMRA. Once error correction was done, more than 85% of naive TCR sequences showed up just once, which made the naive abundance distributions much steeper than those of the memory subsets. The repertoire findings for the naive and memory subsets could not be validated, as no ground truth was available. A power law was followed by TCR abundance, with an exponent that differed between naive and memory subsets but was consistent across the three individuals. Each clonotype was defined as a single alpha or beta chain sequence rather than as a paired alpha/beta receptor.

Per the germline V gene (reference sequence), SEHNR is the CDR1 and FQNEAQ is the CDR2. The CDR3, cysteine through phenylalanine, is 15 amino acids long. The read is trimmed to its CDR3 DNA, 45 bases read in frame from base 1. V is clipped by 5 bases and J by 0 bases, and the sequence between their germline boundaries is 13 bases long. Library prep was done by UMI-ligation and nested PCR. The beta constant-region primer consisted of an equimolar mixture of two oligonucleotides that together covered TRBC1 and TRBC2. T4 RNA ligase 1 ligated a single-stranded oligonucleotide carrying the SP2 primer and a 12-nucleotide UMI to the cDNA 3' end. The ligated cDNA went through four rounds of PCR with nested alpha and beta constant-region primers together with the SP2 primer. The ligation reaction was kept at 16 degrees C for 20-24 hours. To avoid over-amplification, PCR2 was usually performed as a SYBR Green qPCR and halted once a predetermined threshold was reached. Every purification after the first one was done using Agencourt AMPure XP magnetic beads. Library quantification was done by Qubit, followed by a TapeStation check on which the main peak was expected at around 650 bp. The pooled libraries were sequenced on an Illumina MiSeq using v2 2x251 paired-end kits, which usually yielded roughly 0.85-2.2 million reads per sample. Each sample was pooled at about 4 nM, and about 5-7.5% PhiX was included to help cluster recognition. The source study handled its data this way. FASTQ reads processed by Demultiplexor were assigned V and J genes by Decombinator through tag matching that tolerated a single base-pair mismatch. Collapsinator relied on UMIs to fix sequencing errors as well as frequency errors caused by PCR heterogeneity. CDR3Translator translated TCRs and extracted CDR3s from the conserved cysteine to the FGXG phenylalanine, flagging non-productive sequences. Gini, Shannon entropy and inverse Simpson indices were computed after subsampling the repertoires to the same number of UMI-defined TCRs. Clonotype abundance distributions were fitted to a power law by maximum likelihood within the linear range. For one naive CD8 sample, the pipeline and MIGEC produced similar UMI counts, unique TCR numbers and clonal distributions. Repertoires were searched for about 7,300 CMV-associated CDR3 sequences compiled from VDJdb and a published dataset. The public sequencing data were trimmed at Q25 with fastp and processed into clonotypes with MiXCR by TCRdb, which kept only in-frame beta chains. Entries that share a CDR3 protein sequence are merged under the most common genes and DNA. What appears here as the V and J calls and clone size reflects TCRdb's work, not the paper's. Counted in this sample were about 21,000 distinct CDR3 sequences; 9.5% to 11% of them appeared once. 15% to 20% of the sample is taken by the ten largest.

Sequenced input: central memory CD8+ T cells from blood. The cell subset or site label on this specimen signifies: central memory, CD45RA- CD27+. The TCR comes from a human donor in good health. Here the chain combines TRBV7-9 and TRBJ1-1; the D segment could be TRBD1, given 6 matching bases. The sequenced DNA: TGTGCCAGCAGCCGAAAACAGGGATTGAACACTGAAGCTTTCTTT. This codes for CASSRKQGLNTEAFF.